This T cell receptor beta chain was sequenced during a study of patients and donors after allogeneic stem cell transplantation. Germline assignment: CDR1 LGHNA and CDR2 YSLEER. Germline trimming cut 0 bases from V and 7 bases from J; bases unmatched to any gene: 6. The CDR3 spans 15 residues. TCRdb used MiXCR to reprocess the RT-PCR reads, holding one entry per CDR3 protein. The table records tens of thousands of distinct CDR3 sequences, 40% to 60% of them present only once. Sequenced: blood, either unsorted or a sorted T cell fraction (not recorded which). The genes are TRBV4-3 and TRBJ1-1; 9 bases fit TRBD1. The source of this sequence is a human donor who was either an allogeneic HSCT recipient or a stem cell or donor lymphocyte infusion donor (not recorded which). It is not recorded whose cells these are; they may come from a transplant donor. CDR3 amino acids: CASSQEWGQGIEAFF. The CDR3 nucleotides are TGCGCCAGCAGCCAAGAATGGGGACAGGGTATTGAAGCTTTCTTT.